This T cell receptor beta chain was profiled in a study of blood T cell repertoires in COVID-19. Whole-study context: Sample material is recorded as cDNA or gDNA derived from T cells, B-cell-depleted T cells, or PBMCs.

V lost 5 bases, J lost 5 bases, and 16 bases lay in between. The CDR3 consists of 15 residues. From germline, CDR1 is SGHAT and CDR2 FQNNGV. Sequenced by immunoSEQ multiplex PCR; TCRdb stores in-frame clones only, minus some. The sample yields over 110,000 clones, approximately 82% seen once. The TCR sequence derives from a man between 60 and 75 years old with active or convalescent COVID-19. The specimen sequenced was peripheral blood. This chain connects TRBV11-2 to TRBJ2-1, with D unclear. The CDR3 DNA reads TGTGCCAGCAGCCGCGGATTTCTCCGGGACAATGAGCAGTTCTTC. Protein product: CASSRGFLRDNEQFF. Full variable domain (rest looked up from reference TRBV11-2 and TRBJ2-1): EAGVAQSPRYKIIEKRQSVAFWCNPISGHATLYWYQQILGQGPKLLIQFQNNGVVDDSQLPKDRFSAERLKGVDSTLKIQPAKLEDSAVYLCASSRGFLRDNEQFFGPGTRLTVL.